This T cell receptor beta chain is from a study of metastatic and nonmetastatic thyroid tumors. Study summary: For malignant and benign thyroid patients, tumor or nodule tissue and blood were the sources whose repertoires were compared.

This clone was seen many times. What it binds is unknown. Patients were all untreated before their thyroid surgery. Study-wide results and limits: According to reports, the diversity of TCR beta was significantly higher in malignant thyroid tumors than in benign nodules, and this held in both blood and tumor samples.

CDR3 size: 13 residues. The ends were cut back, 7 bases at V and 7 bases at J, with 14 bases in the middle. The germline gives CDR1 LNHDA, CDR2 SQIVND (reference sequence). Methods used by the authors: Across clinicopathological groups, CDR3 differences served as the basis for building a distant-metastasis classifier for papillary thyroid cancer. TCRdb re-called clones from the PCR reads using MiXCR. It is TCRdb's table, rather than the study itself, that gives the V and J calls and clone size. The sample holds about 39,000 clones; over 10% are singletons and the top ten take roughly 9%. Sequenced sample: blood. The genes are TRBV19 and TRBJ2-1, with D tentatively TRBD2 (6 bases). This receptor was taken from a male donor with papillary thyroid cancer or a benign thyroid nodule (not recorded which). Some clones in this sample may be carry-over from other donors' samples. CDR3 sequence reads: CASKPAGGNEQFF. DNA of the CDR3: TGTGCCAGTAAACCCGCCGGGGGTAATGAGCAGTTCTTC.